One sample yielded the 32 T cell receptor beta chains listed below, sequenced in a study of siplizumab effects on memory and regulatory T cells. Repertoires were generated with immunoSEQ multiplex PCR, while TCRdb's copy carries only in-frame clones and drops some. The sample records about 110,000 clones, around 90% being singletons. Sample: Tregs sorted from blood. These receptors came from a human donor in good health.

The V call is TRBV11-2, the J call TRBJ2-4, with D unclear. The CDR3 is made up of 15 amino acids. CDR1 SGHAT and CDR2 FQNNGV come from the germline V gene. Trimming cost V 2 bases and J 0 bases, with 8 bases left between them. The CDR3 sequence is CASSLLSLAKNIQYF. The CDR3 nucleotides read TGTGCCAGCAGCTTATTATCTTTAGCCAAAAACATTCAGTACTTC.

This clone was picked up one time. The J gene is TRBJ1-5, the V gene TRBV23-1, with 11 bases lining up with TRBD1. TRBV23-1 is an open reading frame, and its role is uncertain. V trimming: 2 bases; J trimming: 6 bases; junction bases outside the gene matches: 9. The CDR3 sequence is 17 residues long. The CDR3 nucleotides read TGCGCCAGCAGTCAACCCCCTCGGACAGGGGGCAGTCAGCCCCAGCATTTT. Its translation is CASSQPPRTGGSQPQHF.

This CDR3 is CASGLTAHRGLSYNEQFF. In nucleotides, the CDR3 is TGTGCTAGTGGTTTGACCGCACACAGGGGACTCTCCTACAATGAGCAGTTCTTC. The chain employs TRBV12-5 and TRBJ2-1; possibly TRBD1 for D (7 bases). V lost 2 bases and J 0 bases, leaving 17 bases between the germline ends. There are 18 residues in the CDR3. From germline, CDR1 is LGHNT and CDR2 FRNRAP.

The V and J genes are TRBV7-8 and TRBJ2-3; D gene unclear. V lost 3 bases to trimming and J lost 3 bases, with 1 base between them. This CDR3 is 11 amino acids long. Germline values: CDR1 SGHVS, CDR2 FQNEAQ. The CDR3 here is CASSFTDTQYF. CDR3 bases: TGTGCCAGCAGCTTTACAGATACGCAGTATTTT.

Here the CDR3 reads CASSSTTKGTQYF. As DNA, the CDR3 is TGTGCCAGCAGCTCGACGACTAAGGGGACCCAGTACTTC. The rearrangement links TRBV5-6 to TRBJ2-5; perhaps TRBD2 as D (5 bases). The V end lost 3 bases, the J end lost 7 bases, and 13 bases lay between the germline ends. Per the germline V gene, CDR1 is SGHDT and CDR2 is YYEEEE. This CDR3 has 13 residues.

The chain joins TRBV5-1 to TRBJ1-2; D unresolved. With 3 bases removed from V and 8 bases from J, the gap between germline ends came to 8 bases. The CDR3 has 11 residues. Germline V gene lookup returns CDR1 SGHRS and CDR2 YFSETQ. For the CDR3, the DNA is TGCGCCAGCAGCTCATCGAGGGGCTACACCTTC. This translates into CASSSSRGYTF. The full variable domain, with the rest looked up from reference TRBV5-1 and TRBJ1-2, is KAGVTQTPRYLIKTRGQQVTLSCSPISGHRSVSWYQQTPGQGLQFLFEYFSETQRNKGNFPGRFSGRQFSNSRSEMNVSTLELGDSALYLCASSSSRGYTFGSGTRLTVV.

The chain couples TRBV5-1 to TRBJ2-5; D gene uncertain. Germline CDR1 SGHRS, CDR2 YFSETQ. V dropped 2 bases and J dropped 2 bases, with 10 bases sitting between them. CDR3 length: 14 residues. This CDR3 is CASSLWTAQETQYF. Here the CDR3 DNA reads TGCGCCAGCAGCTTATGGACGGCTCAAGAGACCCAGTACTTC.

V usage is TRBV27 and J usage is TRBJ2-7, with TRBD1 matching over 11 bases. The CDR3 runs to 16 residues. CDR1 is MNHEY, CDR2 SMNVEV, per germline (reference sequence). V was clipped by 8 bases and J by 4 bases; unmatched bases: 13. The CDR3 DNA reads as TGTGCCAGCCGCCCTCTCCCGGGACAGGGGGGGTACGAGCAGTACTTC. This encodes CASRPLPGQGGYEQYF.

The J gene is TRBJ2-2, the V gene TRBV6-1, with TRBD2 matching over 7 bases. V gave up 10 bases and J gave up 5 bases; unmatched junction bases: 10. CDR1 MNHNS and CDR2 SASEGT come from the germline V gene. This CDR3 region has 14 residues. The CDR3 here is CATDLRTRTGELFF. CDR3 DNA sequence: TGTGCCACCGACCTTAGGACTAGGACCGGGGAGCTGTTTTTT.

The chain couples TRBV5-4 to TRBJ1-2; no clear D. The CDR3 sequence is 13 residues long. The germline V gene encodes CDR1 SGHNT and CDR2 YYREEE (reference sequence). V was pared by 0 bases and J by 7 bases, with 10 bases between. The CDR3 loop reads CASSLESGLGYTF. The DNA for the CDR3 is TGTGCCAGCAGCTTGGAGTCAGGACTTGGCTACACCTTC.

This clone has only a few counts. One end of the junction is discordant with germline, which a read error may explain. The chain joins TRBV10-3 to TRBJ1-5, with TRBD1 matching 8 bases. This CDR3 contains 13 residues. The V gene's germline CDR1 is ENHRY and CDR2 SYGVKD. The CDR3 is CATWTGSKQPQHF. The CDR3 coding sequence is TGTGCCACCTGGACAGGGAGCAAACAGCCCCAGCATTTT.

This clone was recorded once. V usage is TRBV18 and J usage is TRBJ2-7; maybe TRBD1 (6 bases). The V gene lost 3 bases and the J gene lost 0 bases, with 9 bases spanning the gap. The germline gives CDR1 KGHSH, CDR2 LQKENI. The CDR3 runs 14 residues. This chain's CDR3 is CASSPADSSYEQYF. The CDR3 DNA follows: TGTGCCAGCTCACCGGCGGACAGCTCCTACGAGCAGTACTTC.

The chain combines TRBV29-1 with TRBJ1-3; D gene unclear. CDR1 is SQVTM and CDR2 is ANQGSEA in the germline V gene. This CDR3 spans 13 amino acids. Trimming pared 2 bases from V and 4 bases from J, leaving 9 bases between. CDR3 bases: TGCAGCGTTGAACTGGACTCGGGAAACACCATATATTTT. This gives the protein CSVELDSGNTIYF.

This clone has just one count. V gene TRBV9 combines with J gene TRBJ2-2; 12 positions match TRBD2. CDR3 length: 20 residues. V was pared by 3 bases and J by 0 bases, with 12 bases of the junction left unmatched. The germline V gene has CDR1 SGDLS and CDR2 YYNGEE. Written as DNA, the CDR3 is TGTGCCAGCAGCGCAAACCCACTAGCGGGGGGCCATGCGAACACCGGGGAGCTGTTTTTT. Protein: CASSANPLAGGHANTGELFF.

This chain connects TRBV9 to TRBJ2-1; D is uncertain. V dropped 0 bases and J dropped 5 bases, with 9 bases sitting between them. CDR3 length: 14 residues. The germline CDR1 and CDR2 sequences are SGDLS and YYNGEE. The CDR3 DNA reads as TGTGCCAGCAGCGTAGGTCTCCCCAACAATGAGCAGTTCTTC. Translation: CASSVGLPNNEQFF.

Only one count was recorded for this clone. For the CDR3, the DNA is TGTGCCAGCAAAAGACAGGGGAATGAGCAGTTCTTC. It translates to CASKRQGNEQFF. V usage is TRBV27 and J usage is TRBJ2-1; 8 nucleotides line up with TRBD1. J was trimmed by 7 bases and V by 7 bases; bases with no gene match: 3. The CDR3 consists of 12 residues. Germline CDR1 is MNHEY and CDR2 is SMNVEV (reference sequence).

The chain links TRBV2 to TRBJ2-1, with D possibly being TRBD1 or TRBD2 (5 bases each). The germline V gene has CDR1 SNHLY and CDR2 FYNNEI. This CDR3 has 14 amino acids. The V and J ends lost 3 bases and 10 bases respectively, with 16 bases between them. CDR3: CASSDRGPTAEQFF. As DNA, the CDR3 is TGTGCCAGCAGTGACCGGGGACCCACTGCCGAGCAGTTCTTC.

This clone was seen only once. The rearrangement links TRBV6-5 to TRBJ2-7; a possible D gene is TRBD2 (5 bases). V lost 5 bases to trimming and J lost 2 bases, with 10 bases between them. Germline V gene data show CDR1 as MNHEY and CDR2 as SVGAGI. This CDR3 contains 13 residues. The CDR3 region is CASSRTGTYEQYF. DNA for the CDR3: TGTGCCAGCAGTCGGACGGGAACCTACGAGCAGTACTTC.

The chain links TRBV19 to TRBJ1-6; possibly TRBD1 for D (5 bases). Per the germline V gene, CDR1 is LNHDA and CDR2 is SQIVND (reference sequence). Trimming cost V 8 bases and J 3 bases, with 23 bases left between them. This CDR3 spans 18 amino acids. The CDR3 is CASGRRGQGGNYNSPLHF. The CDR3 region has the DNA TGTGCCAGTGGCCGGAGGGGTCAGGGTGGGAACTATAATTCACCCCTCCACTTT.

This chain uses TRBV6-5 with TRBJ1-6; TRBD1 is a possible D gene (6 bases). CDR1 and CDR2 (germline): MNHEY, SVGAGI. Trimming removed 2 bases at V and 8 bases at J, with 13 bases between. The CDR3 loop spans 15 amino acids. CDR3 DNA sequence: TGTGCCAGCAGTTACATCGGTCCAGGGGATTCACCCCTCCACTTT. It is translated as CASSYIGPGDSPLHF.

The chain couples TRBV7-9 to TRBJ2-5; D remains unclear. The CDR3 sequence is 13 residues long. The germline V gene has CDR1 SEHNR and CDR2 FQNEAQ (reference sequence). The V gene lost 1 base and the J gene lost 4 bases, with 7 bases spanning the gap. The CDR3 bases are TGTGCCAGCAGCTTAGAAGGTTCAGAGACCCAGTACTTC. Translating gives CASSLEGSETQYF.

This CDR3 reads CASSRDTLYEQYF. Here the CDR3 DNA reads TGCGCCAGCAGTAGGGACACACTCTACGAGCAGTACTTC. J is TRBJ2-7 and V is TRBV5-1, with D maybe TRBD1 (6 bases). CDR1 SGHRS and CDR2 YFSETQ come from the germline V gene. The V gene lost 5 bases and the J gene lost 3 bases, with 12 bases spanning the gap. The CDR3 is 13 amino acids.

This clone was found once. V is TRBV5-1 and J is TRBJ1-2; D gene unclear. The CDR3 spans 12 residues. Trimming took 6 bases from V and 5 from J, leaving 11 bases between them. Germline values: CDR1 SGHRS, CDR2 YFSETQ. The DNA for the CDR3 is TGCGCCAGCAACGATTTGGATTATGGCTACACCTTC. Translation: CASNDLDYGYTF.

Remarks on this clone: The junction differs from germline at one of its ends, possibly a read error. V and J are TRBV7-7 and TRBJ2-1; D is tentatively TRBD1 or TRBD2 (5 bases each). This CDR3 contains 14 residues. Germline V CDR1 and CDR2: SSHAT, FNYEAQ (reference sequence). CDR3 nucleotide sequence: TGTGCTAGCAGCTTAGGGGCTAGCAGTGACGAGCAGTTCTTC. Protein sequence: CASSLGASSDEQFF.

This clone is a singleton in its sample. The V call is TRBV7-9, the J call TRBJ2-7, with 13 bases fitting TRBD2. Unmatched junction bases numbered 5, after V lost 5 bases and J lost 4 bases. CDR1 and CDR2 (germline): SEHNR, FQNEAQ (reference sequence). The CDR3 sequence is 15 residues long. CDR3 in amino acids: CASSLRTSGRYEQYF. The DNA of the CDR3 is TGTGCCAGCAGCCTCAGGACTAGCGGGAGATACGAGCAGTACTTC.

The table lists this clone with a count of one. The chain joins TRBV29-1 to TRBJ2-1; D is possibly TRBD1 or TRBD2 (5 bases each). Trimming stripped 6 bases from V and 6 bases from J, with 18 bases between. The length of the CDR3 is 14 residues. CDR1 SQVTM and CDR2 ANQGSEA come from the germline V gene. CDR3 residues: CSVAGTARVNEQFF. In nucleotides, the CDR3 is TGCAGCGTAGCCGGGACCGCCAGGGTCAATGAGCAGTTCTTC.

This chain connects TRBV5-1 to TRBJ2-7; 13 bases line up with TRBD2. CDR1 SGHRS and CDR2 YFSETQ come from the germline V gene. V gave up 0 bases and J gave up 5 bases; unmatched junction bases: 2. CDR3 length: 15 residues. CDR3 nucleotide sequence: TGCGCCAGCAGCTTGGGTGGACTAGCGGGGGACGAGCAGTACTTC. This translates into CASSLGGLAGDEQYF.

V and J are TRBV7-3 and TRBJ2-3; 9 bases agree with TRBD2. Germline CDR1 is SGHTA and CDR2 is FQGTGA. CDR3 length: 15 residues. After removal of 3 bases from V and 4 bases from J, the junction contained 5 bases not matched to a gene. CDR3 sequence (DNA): TGTGCCAGCAGCTTGAGCGGGAGGCAGGCAGATACGCAGTATTTT. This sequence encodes CASSLSGRQADTQYF.

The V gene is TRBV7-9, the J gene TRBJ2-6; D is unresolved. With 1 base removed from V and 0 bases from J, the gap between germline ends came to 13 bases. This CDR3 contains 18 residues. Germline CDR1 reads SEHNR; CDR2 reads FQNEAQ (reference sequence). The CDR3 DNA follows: TGTGCCAGCAGCTTAGTACCAGGCCCCAGCTCTGGGGCCAACGTCCTGACTTTC. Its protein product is CASSLVPGPSSGANVLTF.

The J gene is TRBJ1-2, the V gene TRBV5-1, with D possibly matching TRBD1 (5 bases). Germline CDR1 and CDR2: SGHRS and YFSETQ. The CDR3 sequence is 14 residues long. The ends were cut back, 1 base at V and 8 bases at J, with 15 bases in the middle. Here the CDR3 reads CASSLIAGVYGYTF. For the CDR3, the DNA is TGCGCCAGCAGCTTGATAGCGGGGGTCTACGGCTACACCTTC.

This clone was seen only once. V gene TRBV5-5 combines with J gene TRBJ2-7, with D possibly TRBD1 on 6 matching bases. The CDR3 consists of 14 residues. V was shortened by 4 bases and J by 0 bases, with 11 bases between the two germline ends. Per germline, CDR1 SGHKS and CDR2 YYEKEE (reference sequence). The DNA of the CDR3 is TGTGCCAGCAGCGTGGACAGTCTCTCCTACGAGCAGTACTTC. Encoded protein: CASSVDSLSYEQYF.

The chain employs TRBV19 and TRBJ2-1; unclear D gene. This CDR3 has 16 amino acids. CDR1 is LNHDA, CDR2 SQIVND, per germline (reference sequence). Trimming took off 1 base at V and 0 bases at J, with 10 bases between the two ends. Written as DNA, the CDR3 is TGTGCCAGTAGTATAGGATGGCGTAGCTCCTACAATGAGCAGTTCTTC. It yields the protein CASSIGWRSSYNEQFF.